This T cell receptor (beta chain) was recorded in a study of T cell responses to AZD1222 COVID-19 vaccine. General observations from the study: Samples come after the peak T cell response, not at day 14. Females made up more of the donors, who were largely white British, and clonal diversity may have come out too low.

The CDR3 sequence is 13 residues long. CDR1 SGHTA and CDR2 FQGNSA come from the germline V gene. Trimming cost V 2 bases and J 7 bases, with 11 bases left between them. A single count supports this clone. Its antigen is not identified. Assay: immunoSEQ multiplex PCR; the TCRdb copy retains only in-frame clones and omits some. Here the sample spans 75,000 to 100,000 clones, just over 85% being singletons. The receptor was isolated from an adult in good health. The chain uses TRBV7-2 and TRBJ1-2; D is unresolved. Sequenced material: peripheral blood, taken on day 0 of AZD1222 vaccination. The DNA for the CDR3 is TGTGCCAGCAGCTTACGGAGTGAGGGTGGCTACACCTTC. Residues: CASSLRSEGGYTF.